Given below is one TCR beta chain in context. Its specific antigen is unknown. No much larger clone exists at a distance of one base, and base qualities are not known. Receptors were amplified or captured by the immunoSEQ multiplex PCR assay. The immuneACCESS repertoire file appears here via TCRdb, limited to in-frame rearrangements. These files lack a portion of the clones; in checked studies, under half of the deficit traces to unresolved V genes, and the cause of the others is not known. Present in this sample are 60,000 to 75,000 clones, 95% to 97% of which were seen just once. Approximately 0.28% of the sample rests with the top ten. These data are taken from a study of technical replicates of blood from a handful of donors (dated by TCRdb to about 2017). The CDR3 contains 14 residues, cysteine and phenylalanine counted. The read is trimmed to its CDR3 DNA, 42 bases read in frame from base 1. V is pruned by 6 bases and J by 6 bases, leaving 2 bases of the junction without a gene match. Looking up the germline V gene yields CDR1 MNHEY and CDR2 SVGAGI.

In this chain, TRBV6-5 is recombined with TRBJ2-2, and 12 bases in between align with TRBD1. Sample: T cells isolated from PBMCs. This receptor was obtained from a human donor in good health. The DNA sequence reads TGTGCCAGCAGGGGACAGGGGGCAGCCGGGGAGCTGTTTTTT. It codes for CASRGQGAAGELFF.